Below are 21 T cell receptor beta chains sequenced from a single sample in a study of CD8+ T cells in alopecia areata. Sequencing templates came from extracted RNA that was reverse transcribed into cDNA. Profiling relied on immunoSEQ multiplex PCR, and the TCRdb table lists in-frame clones only, not all of them. The sample gives fewer than 200,000 clones, 59% of which show up once; around 15% is in the top ten. Specimen: CD4+ T cells sorted from blood, collected at week 0. These receptors came from a human donor with alopecia areata.

This clone was recorded only once. CDR3 nucleotide sequence: TGTGCCAGCAGTGTTTCCCACAGCTACGAGCAGTACTTC. Amino acids: CASSVSHSYEQYF. The chain joins TRBV25-1 to TRBJ2-7, with no clear D. CDR1 and CDR2 (germline): MGHDK, SYGVNS. The V and J ends lost 4 bases and 3 bases respectively, with 10 bases between them. The CDR3 runs 13 residues.

The genes are TRBV10-3 and TRBJ2-7; a possible D gene is TRBD2 (5 bases). Germline values: CDR1 ENHRY, CDR2 SYGVKD. V lost 4 bases and J lost 3, with 10 bases in between. The CDR3 sequence is 13 residues long. In DNA form, the CDR3 reads TGTGCCATCAGTGTGAGGGCTAACTACGAGCAGTACTTC. Protein: CAISVRANYEQYF.

CDR3: CAWSVLDYEQYF. Here the CDR3 DNA reads TGTGCCTGGAGTGTATTAGACTACGAGCAGTACTTC. The chain links TRBV30 to TRBJ2-7; D unresolved. The CDR3 totals 12 residues. Germline V CDR1 and CDR2: GTSNPN, SVGIG (reference sequence). The V end lost 0 bases, the J end lost 3 bases, and 6 bases lay between the germline ends.

The genes are TRBV29-1 and TRBJ2-5; D is possibly TRBD1 or TRBD2 (6 bases each). Germline V gene data show CDR1 as SQVTM and CDR2 as ANQGSEA. V gave up 0 bases and J gave up 2 bases, with 13 bases separating them. This CDR3 is 15 amino acids long. Here the CDR3 DNA reads TGCAGCGTTGAAGATCGGGGGCCGAGACAAGAGACCCAGTACTTC. Amino acids: CSVEDRGPRQETQYF.

This clone has just a few counts. The chain is built from TRBV5-1 and TRBJ1-1; D perhaps matches TRBD1 (5 bases). Trimming cost V 1 base and J 0 bases, with 10 bases left between them. The CDR3 contains 15 residues. The germline CDR1 and CDR2 sequences are SGHRS and YFSETQ. The CDR3 DNA sequence: TGCGCCAGCAGCTTGTCCGGCAGGGTGAACACTGAAGCTTTCTTT. It translates to CASSLSGRVNTEAFF.

The chain links TRBV5-6 to TRBJ2-7, with a weak D call TRBD1 (6 bases). Germline-derived CDR1 and CDR2 are SGHDT and YYEEEE. CDR3 size: 14 residues. The V end was cut by 3 bases, the J end by 5 bases, with 15 bases between. The CDR3 DNA follows: TGTGCCAGCAGCTCCCTGGGCAGGGGTAACGAGCAGTACTTC. Encoded protein: CASSSLGRGNEQYF.

This clone has just one count. The chain couples TRBV30 to TRBJ1-2, with D tentatively TRBD1 (6 bases). This CDR3 spans 12 amino acids. Germline V gives CDR1 GTSNPN, CDR2 SVGIG (reference sequence). Trimming took off 5 bases at V and 8 bases at J, with 15 bases between the two ends. CDR3: CAWLRGPGGYTF. The CDR3 region has the DNA TGTGCCTGGCTCAGGGGACCAGGAGGCTACACCTTC.

This chain uses TRBV11-3 with TRBJ2-2; a possible D gene is TRBD1 (6 bases). The V and J ends lost 4 bases and 1 base respectively, with 7 bases between them. The germline CDR1 and CDR2 sequences are SGHNT and YENEEA. This CDR3 is built from 14 residues. Written as DNA, the CDR3 is TGTGCCAGCAGCTCAGGGGTGAACACCGGGGAGCTGTTTTTT. It specifies CASSSGVNTGELFF.

This chain links TRBV6-5 with TRBJ2-5; D tentatively reads TRBD1 or TRBD2 (5 bases each). CDR3 size: 15 residues. The ends were cut back, 6 bases at V and 2 bases at J, with 16 bases in the middle. Germline lookup yields CDR1 MNHEY and CDR2 SVGAGI. The CDR3 DNA is TGTGCCAGCAGACCATTGGGGGTCACTCAAGAGACCCAGTACTTC. This encodes CASRPLGVTQETQYF.

The chain has TRBV5-1 and TRBJ2-7, with TRBD2 identical over 8 bases. The length of the CDR3 is 14 residues. V lost 7 bases and J lost 7; bases outside the gene matches: 13. Per the germline V gene, CDR1 is SGHRS and CDR2 is YFSETQ. CDR3 residues: CASRTTSAIGEQYF. Written as DNA, the CDR3 is TGCGCCAGCCGCACGACTAGCGCCATCGGTGAGCAGTACTTC.

This clone has only a few counts. The J gene is TRBJ1-4, the V gene TRBV6-6; 8 nucleotides match TRBD1. V gave up 7 bases and J gave up 8 bases; unmatched junction bases: 9. This CDR3 has 14 residues. In germline, CDR1 is MNHNY, CDR2 SVGAGI (reference sequence). The CDR3, as DNA: TGTGCCAGCATTGCAGGGGGCACGGACGAAAAACTGTTTTTT. Translated: CASIAGGTDEKLFF.

V gene TRBV5-1 combines with J gene TRBJ1-3; 8 bases line up with TRBD1. This CDR3 spans 15 amino acids. Per germline, CDR1 SGHRS and CDR2 YFSETQ. Unmatched junction bases numbered 6, after V lost 3 bases and J lost 4 bases. This chain's CDR3 is CASSSQTGAGNTIYF. The DNA of the CDR3 is TGCGCCAGCAGCTCCCAGACAGGGGCAGGAAACACCATATATTTT.

In its sample, this clone was seen a few times. In DNA, the CDR3 is TGTGCCACCAGACGGGAGGCGGGGACCAGCTCCTACAATGAGCAGTTCTTC. Protein sequence: CATRREAGTSSYNEQFF. The chain couples TRBV15 to TRBJ2-1, with 7 bases identical to TRBD2. The CDR3 totals 17 residues. V shed 6 bases and J 0 bases; nucleotides not matched to a gene: 11. The germline V gene encodes CDR1 LNHNV and CDR2 YYDKDF (reference sequence). The full variable domain, rest sourced from reference TRBV15 and TRBJ2-1, is DAMVIQNPRYQVTQFGKPVTLSCSQTLNHNVMYWYQQKSSQAPKLLFHYYDKDFNNEADTPDNFQSRRPNTSFCFLDIRSPGLGDTAMYLCATRREAGTSSYNEQFFGPGTRLTVL.

This clone was detected a few times. The chain employs TRBV14 and TRBJ1-1; no definite D call. CDR3 size: 13 residues. V lost 0 bases to trimming and J lost 2 bases, with 4 bases between them. From germline, CDR1 is SGHDN and CDR2 FVKESK. In DNA, the CDR3 is TGTGCCAGCAGCCAAGATCTTAACACTGAAGCTTTCTTT. This codes for CASSQDLNTEAFF.

This clone occurred a few times. The chain couples TRBV9 to TRBJ2-5; D is perhaps TRBD1 (6 bases). Germline V gene data show CDR1 as SGDLS and CDR2 as YYNGEE. V was cut by 0 bases and J by 5 bases, with 14 bases left in between. The CDR3 contains 15 residues. In DNA, the CDR3 is TGTGCCAGCAGCGTAGCTGTGGGGGCCGTTGAGACCCAGTACTTC. Encoded protein: CASSVAVGAVETQYF.

A single count supports this clone. V gene TRBV5-1 combines with J gene TRBJ1-2; D perhaps matches TRBD1 (5 bases). The CDR3 is made up of 14 amino acids. Germline assignment: CDR1 SGHRS and CDR2 YFSETQ. V was shortened by 9 bases and J by 0 bases, with 15 bases between the two germline ends. CDR3 sequence reads: CATTNTGANYGYTF. The CDR3 DNA follows: TGCGCCACCACGAACACGGGGGCTAACTATGGCTACACCTTC.

This sequence joins TRBV7-9 and TRBJ2-7; TRBD2 is a possible D gene (5 bases). CDR1 is SEHNR, CDR2 FQNEAQ, per germline (reference sequence). The ends were cut back, 4 bases at V and 4 bases at J, with 11 bases in the middle. The CDR3 covers 13 residues. In DNA, the CDR3 is TGTGCCAGCAGCTCCCTCCCGGGGTACGAGCAGTACTTC. As protein: CASSSLPGYEQYF. Variable domain in full (rest from reference TRBV7-9 and TRBJ2-7): DTGVSQNPRHKITKRGQNVTFRCDPISEHNRLYWYRQTLGQGPEFLTYFQNEAQLEKSRLLSDRFSAERPKGSFSTLEIQRTEQGDSAMYLCASSSLPGYEQYFGPGTRLTVT.

This chain links TRBV7-3 with TRBJ2-5; a weak D match, TRBD1 (7 bases). Germline V lookup: CDR1 SGHTA, CDR2 FQGTGA. The CDR3 length is 15 residues. Trimming pared 0 bases from V and 1 base from J, leaving 9 bases between. The CDR3 DNA sequence: TGTGCCAGCAGCTTAACGCGGGACAGCCAAGAGACCCAGTACTTC. It translates to CASSLTRDSQETQYF.

This clone was detected once. The rearrangement joins TRBV6-1 to TRBJ1-3; D might be TRBD1 (5 bases). V lost 5 bases to trimming and J lost 4 bases, with 9 bases between them. This CDR3 region has 13 residues. Germline CDR1 MNHNS, CDR2 SASEGT. The CDR3 region has the DNA TGTGCCAGCAGTATCCAGGGAGGAAACACCATATATTTT. This encodes CASSIQGGNTIYF.

This chain connects TRBV6-1 to TRBJ2-2; a weak D match, TRBD2 (5 bases). This CDR3 has 13 amino acids. The germline V gene encodes CDR1 MNHNS and CDR2 SASEGT. Between the trimmed V and J ends, which lost 5 bases and 5 bases, there was a span of 9 bases. CDR3 DNA: TGTGCCAGCAGTTCATCGGGGACCGGGGAGCTGTTTTTT. This translates into CASSSSGTGELFF.

This chain uses TRBV4-2 with TRBJ2-7; 9 bases line up with TRBD2. The V and J ends lost 0 bases and 0 bases, in that order; junction bases with no gene match: 6. Germline CDR1 reads LGHNA; CDR2 reads YNFKEQ. The CDR3 spans 17 residues. CDR3 residues: CASSQEGTSPSSYEQYF. The DNA for the CDR3 is TGTGCCAGCAGCCAAGAGGGGACTAGCCCTAGCTCCTACGAGCAGTACTTC.